Below, 2 T cell receptor beta chains from the same sample are listed, as sequenced in a study of blood T cells in healthy people across ages. Primed by a sample-barcoded 5' primer and a J-beta primer mix, a second PCR proceeded for 7 to 11 cycles. A single record per CDR3 protein comes from TCRdb applying MiXCR to the 5' RACE reads. Of hundreds of thousands of distinct CDR3 sequences listed, under 70% are singletons. Sequencing was performed on blood. The receptors stem from a man aged 60-69 years in good health.

This chain links TRBV4-1 with TRBJ1-5; TRBD1 agrees at 8 bases. Losses at the gene ends were 0 bases for V and 5 bases for J; bases not matched to a gene: 9. The CDR3 runs to 17 residues. The germline CDR1 and CDR2 sequences are MGHRA and YSYEKL. The CDR3 spells CASSQDGGQGSYQPQHF. For the CDR3, the DNA is TGCGCCAGCAGCCAAGATGGCGGACAGGGCTCATATCAGCCCCAGCATTTT.

In regard to this clonotype: A much larger clone is a single base away; this may be a read error. The chain recombines TRBV12-3 or TRBV12-4 with TRBJ2-4; 8 bases are a match to TRBD2. CDR3 length equals 11 residues. V trimming: 6 bases; J trimming: 15 bases; junction bases outside the gene matches: 7. The CDR3 region has the DNA TGTGCCAGCAGCAGCGGGGGCGTTGCGTACTTC. Translating it yields CASSSGGVAYF.